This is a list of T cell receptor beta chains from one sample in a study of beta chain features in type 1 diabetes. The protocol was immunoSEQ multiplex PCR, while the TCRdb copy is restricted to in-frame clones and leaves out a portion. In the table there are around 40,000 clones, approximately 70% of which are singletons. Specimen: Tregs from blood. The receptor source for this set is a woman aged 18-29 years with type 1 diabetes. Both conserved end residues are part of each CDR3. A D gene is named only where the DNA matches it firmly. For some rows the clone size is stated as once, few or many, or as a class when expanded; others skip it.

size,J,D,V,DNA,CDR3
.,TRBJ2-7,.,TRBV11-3,TGTGCCAGCAGCTTGACTAGAAGCTCCTACGAGCAGTACTTC,CASSLTRSSYEQYF
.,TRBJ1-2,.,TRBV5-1,TGCGCCAGCAGCTTGGGGGGCGGAAACTATGGCTACACCTTC,CASSLGGGNYGYTF
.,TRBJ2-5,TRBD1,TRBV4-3,TGCGCCAGCAGCCAGGATGAGGCAGGGGGTTTGGGGGAGACCCAGTACTTC,CASSQDEAGGLGETQYF
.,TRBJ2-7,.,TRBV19,TGTGCCAGTAGTCTGCAGGGTGGGGCTTACGAGCAGTACTTC,CASSLQGGAYEQYF
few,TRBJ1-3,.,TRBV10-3,TGTGCCACTACGACAGAGGGGGGGAGCTCTGGAAACACCATATATTTT,CATTTEGGSSGNTIYF
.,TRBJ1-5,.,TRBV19,TGTGCCAGTACCAAGGGGGGGCCAGTTAGCAATCAGCCCCAGCATTTT,CASTKGGPVSNQPQHF
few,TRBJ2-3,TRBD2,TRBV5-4,TGTGCCAGCAGCTCCCTAGCGGGGCCGCAGTATTTT,CASSSLAGPQYF
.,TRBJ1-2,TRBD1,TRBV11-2,TGTGCCAGCAGCCGCTCAGGGGGCGTCGGCTACACCTTC,CASSRSGGVGYTF
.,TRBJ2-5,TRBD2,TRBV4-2,TGTGCCAGCAGCCACAAGCGGGGGAACGAGGGTGAGCAGTACTTC,CASSHKRGNEGEQYF
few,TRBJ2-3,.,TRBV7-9,TGTGCCAGCAGCCCCCCTAGCACAGATACGCAGTATTTT,CASSPPSTDTQYF
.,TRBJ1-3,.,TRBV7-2,TGTGCCAGCAGCTTAGAGTACATACCTGGAAACACCATATATTTT,CASSLEYIPGNTIYF
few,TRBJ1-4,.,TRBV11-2,TGTGCCAGCAGCCTCGGGACAAGTGAAAAACTGTTTTTT,CASSLGTSEKLFF
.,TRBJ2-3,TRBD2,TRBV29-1,TGCAGCGTTGATCGCGGGGGGAGCACAGATACGCAGTATTTT,CSVDRGGSTDTQYF
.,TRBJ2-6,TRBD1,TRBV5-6,TGTGCCAGCAGCTCACAGGGGGGCCTGTCTGGGGCCAACGTCCTGACTTTC,CASSSQGGLSGANVLTF
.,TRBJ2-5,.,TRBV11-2,TGTGCCAGCAGCCACCCCCTAGGGACCCAGTACTTC,CASSHPLGTQYF
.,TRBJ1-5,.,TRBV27,TGTGCCAGCAGTGTGGGGGGATTGCTTTATAGCAATCAGCCCCAGCATTTT,CASSVGGLLYSNQPQHF
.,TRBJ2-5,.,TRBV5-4,TGTGCCAGCAGCTTGGTTGGGGGGCACTCGGGAGGAGAGACCCAGTACTTC,CASSLVGGHSGGETQYF
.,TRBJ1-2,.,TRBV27,TGTGCCAGCAGCAAGTCGCTAAACTATGGCTACACCTTC,CASSKSLNYGYTF
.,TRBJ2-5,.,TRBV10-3,TGTGCCATCAGCGCCGCCATGGGAGGCCAGTACTTC,CAISAAMGGQYF
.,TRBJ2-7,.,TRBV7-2,TGTGCCAGCAGCTCATTCTCCTACGAGCAGTACTTC,CASSSFSYEQYF
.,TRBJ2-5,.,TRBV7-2,TGTGCCAGCAGCTCCCGGGGAGGTAGGGAGACCCAGTACTTC,CASSSRGGRETQYF
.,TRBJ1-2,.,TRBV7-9,TGTGCCAGCAGCGATTCAGGGGCGGCATTGGGACGTGGCTACACCTTC,CASSDSGAALGRGYTF
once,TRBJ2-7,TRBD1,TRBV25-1,TGTGCCAGCAGGCGTTCAACAGGGGCACCCTACGAGCAGTACTTC,CASRRSTGAPYEQYF
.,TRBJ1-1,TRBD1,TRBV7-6,TGTGCCAGTACCGGGACAGGGCTCATGAACACTGAAGCTTTCTTT,CASTGTGLMNTEAFF
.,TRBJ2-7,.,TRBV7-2,TGTGCCAGCAGCTTGGCGGGACAGAGCTACGAGCAGTACTTC,CASSLAGQSYEQYF
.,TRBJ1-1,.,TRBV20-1,TGCAGTGCTAGGGCAGACAGCGAAGCTTTCTTT,CSARADSEAFF
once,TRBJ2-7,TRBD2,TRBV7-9,TGTGCCAGCAGCCCCGGGACAGTTCATCCGGGACTAGCGTCCGAGCAGTACTTC,CASSPGTVHPGLASEQYF
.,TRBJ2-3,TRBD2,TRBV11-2,TGTGCCAGCAGCTCGCCACCCTCGGGACTAGTCTCTCGGCTGGTTACGCAGTATTTT,CASSSPPSGLVSRLVTQYF
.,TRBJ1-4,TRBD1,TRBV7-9,TGTGCCAGCAGCGTCGGACAGGGGAATGAAAAACTGTTTTTT,CASSVGQGNEKLFF
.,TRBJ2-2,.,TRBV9,TGTGCCAGCAGCGTAGCGCCGGGGGGGGAGCTGTTTTTT,CASSVAPGGELFF
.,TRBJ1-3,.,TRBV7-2,TGTGCCAGCAGCCCCGGGACATGGAACACCATATATTTT,CASSPGTWNTIYF
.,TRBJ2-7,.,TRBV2,TGTGCCAGCGCCGGTCAGGGCCCTTCCTACGAGCAGTACTTC,CASAGQGPSYEQYF
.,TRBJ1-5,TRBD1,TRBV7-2,TGTGCCAGCAGCTTAACCGGGACAGGGCTTCAGCCCCAGCATTTT,CASSLTGTGLQPQHF
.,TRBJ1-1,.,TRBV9,TGTGCCAGCAGCGTAGATGATGGGAGAACTGAAGCTTTCTTT,CASSVDDGRTEAFF
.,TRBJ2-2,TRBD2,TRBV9,TGTGCCAGCAGCGCTAGCGGGAGGAGGGCCGGGGAGCTGTTTTTT,CASSASGRRAGELFF
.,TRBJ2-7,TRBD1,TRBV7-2,TGTGCCAGCAGTTCCCCCGGGACAGGGCCTTACGAGCAGTACTTC,CASSSPGTGPYEQYF